This is a list of T cell receptor beta chains from one sample in a study of cytomegalovirus exposure and HLA in healthy donors. Using immunoSEQ multiplex PCR, the repertoire was profiled, and TCRdb retains in-frame clones only, with some absent. There are around 60,000 clones in the sample; approximately 80% occur only once, and almost 6% lies in the top ten. Sequencing was done on a sample of PBMCs. These TCRs come from a male donor in good health and CMV-seronegative. The CDR3 runs from the conserved cysteine through the conserved F or W. Fields, in order: J gene, V gene, clone size, CDR3 protein. The size of a clone is reported for some rows only, either as once, few or many, or as a class for expanded clones.

TRBJ1-6 TRBV19 . CASMMTGGASYNSPLHF
TRBJ2-3 TRBV10-3 . CAIKGRGSDTQYF
TRBJ2-1 TRBV7-9 . CSSRLAGGSSYNEQFF
TRBJ2-3 TRBV5-1 . CASSPVGTGSNTQYF
TRBJ1-1 TRBV5-1 . CASNLLTGQGTLLNTEAFF
TRBJ2-4 TRBV19 . CASSIMPSGGLAKNIQYF
TRBJ2-3 TRBV29-1 . CSVASGGTTDTQYF
TRBJ1-2 TRBV29-1 . CSVGQGNYGYTF
TRBJ2-5 TRBV4-3 . CASSRQVRVRETQYF
. TRBV2 . CASSYTGFNSYEQYF
TRBJ2-2 TRBV6-1 . CASSETTGGGELFF
TRBJ2-7 TRBV4-2 once CASSQRDFNSYEQYF
TRBJ2-1 TRBV6-6 few CASSYIGTSASLEQFF
TRBJ2-1 TRBV5-1 . CASSRTITGSMDDEQFF
TRBJ1-1 TRBV7-9 . CASSRNPGNTEAFF
TRBJ1-5 TRBV4-1 . CASSQPGSQPQHF
TRBJ2-1 TRBV4-1 . CASSQVYGGSYNEQFF
TRBJ2-2 TRBV5-4 . CASSLHPGVKTGELFF
TRBJ2-3 TRBV10-3 few CAIGGAGIPDTQYF
TRBJ1-1 TRBV5-5 . CASSSAYRDRVVVAFF
TRBJ1-1 TRBV30 few CAERRTNTEAFF
TRBJ1-1 TRBV4-1 few CASSQEPTGVKTEAFF
TRBJ2-4 TRBV6-5 . CASSTKGHTQNIQYF
TRBJ2-7 TRBV5-4 . CASSLDYLAPMRYEQYF
TRBJ1-2 TRBV27 . CASSFAGSNYGYTF
TRBJ2-1 TRBV7-8 . CASSLPWQNEQFF
TRBJ1-2 TRBV9 . CASSPRTGAFNYGYTF
TRBJ2-5 TRBV4-2 . CASSQDLGSGTQYF
TRBJ2-7 TRBV19 . CASSADRHLRHF
TRBJ1-2 TRBV7-9 . CASSVPQGYGYTF
TRBJ1-5 TRBV4-1 . CASSNAIYSNQPQHF
TRBJ1-1 TRBV6-5 . CASSYSGQGNTEAFF
TRBJ1-2 TRBV6-1 few CASSEGGGYGYTF
TRBJ1-6 TRBV7-2 . CASSLGGGSFNSPLHF
TRBJ2-7 TRBV10-3 few CAISETKSLHF
. TRBV29-1 . CSVFSRGPGSYEQYF
TRBJ1-1 TRBV5-1 . CASNTDKTGLVTEAFF
TRBJ2-1 TRBV27 . CASKQGYEQFF
TRBJ2-7 TRBV4-1 . CASSQNSGTGGEQYF
TRBJ1-6 TRBV7-2 once CASSLTFNRNSPLHF